These 2 T cell receptor beta chains share one sample of origin, sequenced in a study of shared clonotypes between healthy human individuals. The data were produced by immunoSEQ multiplex PCR, yet TCRdb's version contains in-frame clones alone and is incomplete. This sample has some 2,100,000 clones; approximately 94% occur once, and the top ten carry approximately 0.13%. The sequencing sample was made of naive CD4+ T cells sorted from blood. Subset indicated: CD45RA+ positively selected. These receptors were collected from a man aged 18-30 years in good health.

The chain combines TRBV11-2 with TRBJ2-7; 7 bases match TRBD1. V lost 5 bases to trimming and J lost 1 base; unmatched junction nucleotides: 8. The CDR3 runs 15 residues. Germline V gives CDR1 SGHAT, CDR2 FQNNGV. The chain's CDR3 is CASSHGDSPSYEQYF. The CDR3 DNA is TGTGCCAGCAGCCACGGGGACAGTCCTTCCTACGAGCAGTACTTC.

V usage is TRBV7-8 and J usage is TRBJ2-7, with 7 positions matching TRBD2. V was pared by 1 base and J by 6 bases, with 12 bases of the junction left unmatched. Germline values: CDR1 SGHVS, CDR2 FQNEAQ. CDR3 length: 16 amino acids. The CDR3, as DNA: TGTGCCAGCAGCTTAGTCCCGGGGAGGGGTCATAGCGAGCAGTACTTC. It specifies CASSLVPGRGHSEQYF.